This T cell receptor (beta chain) derives from a study of blood T cell repertoires in COVID-19. Original analysis: Amplified reference gene primers provided the basis for estimating nucleated cell counts. TCRdb keeps only in-frame clones here, not all; method: immunoSEQ multiplex PCR. That table supplies the V and J calls and clone size; D and trimming were determined from the DNA. The sample holds 150,000 to 200,000 clones, more than 75% seen once. The CDR3 contains 12 residues. The germline V gene encodes CDR1 SNHLY and CDR2 FYNNEI. V shed 6 bases and J shed 8 bases, with 13 bases lying between them. Participant ages covered roughly 18 to 90 years across about two dozen US areas. Membership in each cohort depended on participant-reported clinical history.

This clonotype originated in a woman aged 50 to 65 with acute COVID-19. The sequenced sample was PBMCs or T cells enriched from blood (not recorded which). V is TRBV2 and J is TRBJ1-1; D might be TRBD1 (6 bases). The CDR3 sequence is CASRPQGNEAFF. For the CDR3, the DNA is TGTGCCAGCAGACCACAGGGAAACGAAGCTTTCTTT.